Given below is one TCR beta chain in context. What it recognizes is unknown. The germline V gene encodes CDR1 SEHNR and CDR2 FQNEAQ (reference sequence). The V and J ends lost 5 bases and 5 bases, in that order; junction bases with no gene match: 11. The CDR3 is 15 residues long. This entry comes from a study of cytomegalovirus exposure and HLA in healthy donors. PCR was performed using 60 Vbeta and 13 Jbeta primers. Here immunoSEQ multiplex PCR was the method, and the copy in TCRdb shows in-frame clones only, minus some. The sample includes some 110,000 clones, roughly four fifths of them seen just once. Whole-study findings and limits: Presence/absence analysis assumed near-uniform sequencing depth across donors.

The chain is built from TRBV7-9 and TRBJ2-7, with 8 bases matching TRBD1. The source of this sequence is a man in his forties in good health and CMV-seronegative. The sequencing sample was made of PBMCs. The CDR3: CASSLTAGGANEQYF. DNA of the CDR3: TGTGCCAGCAGCCTAACGGCAGGGGGCGCGAACGAGCAGTACTTC.